Below, 6 T cell receptor beta chains from the same sample are listed, as sequenced in a study of Ad26.COV2.S vaccination and SARS-CoV-2 variants. Treatment indicated: about 20 received Ad26.COV2.S at low or high dose, single or two shots; about five received placebo; per-sample allocation not given. Specimen acquisition occurred on day 63 following the initial vaccine or placebo injection. Profiled with immunoSEQ multiplex PCR; TCRdb holds only in-frame clones, not every one. The sample records around 340,000 clones, roughly 90% being singletons. The source was peripheral blood, collected in a trial of Ad26.COV2.S vaccine versus placebo. The receptors come from a person between 18 and 65 years old who received the Ad26.COV2.S COVID-19 vaccine or a placebo.

The chain has TRBV7-2 and TRBJ1-1; the D is unclear. V was shortened by 0 bases and J by 7 bases, with 9 bases between the two germline ends. Germline values: CDR1 SGHTA, CDR2 FQGNSA. This CDR3 is 13 amino acids long. The CDR3 DNA sequence: TGTGCCAGCAGCTTAGCGCGACCCTATGAAGCTTTCTTT. It yields the protein CASSLARPYEAFF.

V gene TRBV6-2 or TRBV6-3 combines with J gene TRBJ1-1; D possibly corresponds to TRBD1 (5 bases). Looked up from germline, CDR1 is MNHEY and CDR2 is SVGEGT. The CDR3 extends over 14 amino acids. Trimming shortened V by 4 bases and J by 3 bases, and 12 bases separated the two germline ends. This chain's CDR3 is CASSSVGGDTEAFF. The CDR3 region has the DNA TGTGCCAGCAGTTCTGTGGGGGGAGACACTGAAGCTTTCTTT.

The rearrangement links TRBV7-8 to TRBJ1-6; D is undetermined. The germline CDR1 and CDR2 sequences are SGHVS and FQNEAQ. CDR3 length: 14 amino acids. V was clipped by 1 base and J by 5 bases, with 6 bases between them. In nucleotides, the CDR3 is TGTGCCAGCAGCTTAGGTCCCAATAATTCACCCCTCCACTTT. Translation gives CASSLGPNNSPLHF.

The chain uses TRBV3-1 (or the pseudogene TRBV3-2) and TRBJ2-2; TRBD2 might be the D (6 bases). CDR1 LGHDT and CDR2 YNNKEL come from the germline V gene (reference sequence). The CDR3 loop spans 15 amino acids. V lost 1 base and J lost 4, with 10 bases in between. CDR3 sequence (DNA): TGTGCCAGCAGCCAAGTCGGGAGCGTCACCGGGGAGCTGTTTTTT. Translated: CASSQVGSVTGELFF.

V usage is TRBV9 and J usage is TRBJ2-1; TRBD2 aligns across 13 bases. V lost 4 bases, J lost 7 bases, and 5 bases stayed unmatched. The germline V gene encodes CDR1 SGDLS and CDR2 YYNGEE. This CDR3 is built from 15 residues. The CDR3: CASSSGLAGVNEQFF. CDR3 nucleotides: TGTGCCAGCAGCTCCGGACTAGCGGGAGTGAATGAGCAGTTCTTC.

The chain joins TRBV6-5 to TRBJ1-2; D is perhaps TRBD1 (5 bases). Per the germline V gene, CDR1 is MNHEY and CDR2 is SVGAGI. Trimming pared 2 bases from V and 8 bases from J, leaving 18 bases between. The CDR3 consists of 15 residues. CDR3 residues: CASSYQGRMQSGYTF. The CDR3, as DNA: TGTGCCAGCAGTTACCAGGGCCGGATGCAGAGCGGCTACACCTTC.